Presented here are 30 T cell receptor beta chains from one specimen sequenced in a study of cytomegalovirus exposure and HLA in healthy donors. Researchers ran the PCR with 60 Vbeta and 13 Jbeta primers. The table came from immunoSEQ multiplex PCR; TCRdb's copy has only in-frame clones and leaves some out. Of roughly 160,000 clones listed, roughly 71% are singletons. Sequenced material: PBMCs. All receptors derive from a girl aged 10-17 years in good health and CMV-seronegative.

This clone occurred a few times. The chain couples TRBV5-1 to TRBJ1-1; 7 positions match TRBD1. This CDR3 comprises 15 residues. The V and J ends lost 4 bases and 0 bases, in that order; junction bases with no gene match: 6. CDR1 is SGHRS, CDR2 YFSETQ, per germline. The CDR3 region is CASSRDSWMNTEAFF. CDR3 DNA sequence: TGCGCCAGCAGCCGGGACAGTTGGATGAACACTGAAGCTTTCTTT.

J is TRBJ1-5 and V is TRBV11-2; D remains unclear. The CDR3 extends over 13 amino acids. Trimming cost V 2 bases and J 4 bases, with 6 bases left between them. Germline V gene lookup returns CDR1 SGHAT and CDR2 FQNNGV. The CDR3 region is CASSLFANQPQHF. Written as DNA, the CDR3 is TGTGCCAGCAGCTTATTCGCGAATCAGCCCCAGCATTTT.

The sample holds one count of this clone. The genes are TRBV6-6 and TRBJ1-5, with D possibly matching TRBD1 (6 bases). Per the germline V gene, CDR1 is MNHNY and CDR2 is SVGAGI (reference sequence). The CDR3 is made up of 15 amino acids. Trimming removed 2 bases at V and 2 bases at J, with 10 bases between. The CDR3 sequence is CASSYQAGGNQPQHF. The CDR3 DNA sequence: TGTGCCAGCAGTTACCAGGCAGGGGGCAATCAGCCCCAGCATTTT.

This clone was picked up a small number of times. CDR3 in DNA: TGTGCCAGCAGCGCGGGGACAGTTCTAGCCAAAAACATTCAGTACTTC. As protein: CASSAGTVLAKNIQYF. The rearrangement uses TRBV5-6 and TRBJ2-4; weak D call: TRBD1 (7 bases). The V gene lost 4 bases and the J gene lost 0 bases, with 14 bases spanning the gap. This CDR3 spans 16 amino acids. Germline V gene lookup returns CDR1 SGHDT and CDR2 YYEEEE.

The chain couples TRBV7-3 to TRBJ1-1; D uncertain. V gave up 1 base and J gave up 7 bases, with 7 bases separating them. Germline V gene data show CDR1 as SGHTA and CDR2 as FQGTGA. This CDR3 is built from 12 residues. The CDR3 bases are TGTGCCAGCAGCTTAAATGGGCATGAAGCTTTCTTT. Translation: CASSLNGHEAFF.

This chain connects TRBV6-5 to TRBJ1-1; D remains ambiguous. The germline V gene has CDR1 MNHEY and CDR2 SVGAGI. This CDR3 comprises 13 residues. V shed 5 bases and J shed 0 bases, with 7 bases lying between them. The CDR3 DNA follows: TGTGCCAGCAGTGAACGGGTGAACACTGAAGCTTTCTTT. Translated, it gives CASSERVNTEAFF.

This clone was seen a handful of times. The CDR3 is CASSGGGTGAEKLFF. The CDR3 DNA follows: TGTGCCAGCAGCGGCGGAGGGACAGGGGCGGAAAAACTGTTTTTT. V and J are TRBV9 and TRBJ1-4; TRBD1 matches at 10 bases. CDR3 length: 15 amino acids. Losses at the gene ends were 3 bases for V and 8 bases for J; bases not matched to a gene: 7. Germline CDR1 SGDLS, CDR2 YYNGEE. The full variable domain, completed using reference TRBV9 and TRBJ1-4, is DSGVTQTPKHLITATGQRVTLRCSPRSGDLSVYWYQQSLDQGLQFLIQYYNGEERAKGNILERFSAQQFPDLHSELNLSSLELGDSALYFCASSGGGTGAEKLFFGSGTQLSVL.

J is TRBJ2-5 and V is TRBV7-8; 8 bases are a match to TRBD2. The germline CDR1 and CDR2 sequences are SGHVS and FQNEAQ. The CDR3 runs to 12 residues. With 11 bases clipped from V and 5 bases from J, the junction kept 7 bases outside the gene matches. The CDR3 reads CASAGGAETQYF. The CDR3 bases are TGTGCCTCCGCGGGGGGCGCGGAGACCCAGTACTTC.

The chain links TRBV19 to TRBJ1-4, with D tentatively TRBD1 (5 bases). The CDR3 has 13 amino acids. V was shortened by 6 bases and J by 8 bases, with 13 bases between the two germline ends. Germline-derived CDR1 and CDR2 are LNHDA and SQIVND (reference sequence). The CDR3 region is CASRTVIGEKLFF. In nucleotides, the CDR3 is TGTGCCAGTAGGACAGTAATCGGAGAAAAACTGTTTTTT. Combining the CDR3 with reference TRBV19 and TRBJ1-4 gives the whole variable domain DGGITQSPKYLFRKEGQNVTLSCEQNLNHDAMYWYRQDPGQGLRLIYYSQIVNDFQKGDIAEGYSVSREKKESFPLTVTSAQKNPTAFYLCASRTVIGEKLFFGSGTQLSVL.

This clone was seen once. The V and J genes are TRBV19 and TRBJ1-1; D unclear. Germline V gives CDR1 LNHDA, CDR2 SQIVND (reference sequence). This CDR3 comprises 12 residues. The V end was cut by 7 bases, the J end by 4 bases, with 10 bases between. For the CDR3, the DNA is TGTGCCAGTAAATCCGGGTTCACTGAAGCTTTCTTT. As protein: CASKSGFTEAFF.

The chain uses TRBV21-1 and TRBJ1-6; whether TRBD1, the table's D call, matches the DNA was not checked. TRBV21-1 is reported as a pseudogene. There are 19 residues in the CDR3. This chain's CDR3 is CASSKVFMASSSYNSPLHF. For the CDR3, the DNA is TGTGCCAGCAGCAAAGTTTTCATGGCTTCAAGCTCCTATAATTCACCCCTCCACTTT.

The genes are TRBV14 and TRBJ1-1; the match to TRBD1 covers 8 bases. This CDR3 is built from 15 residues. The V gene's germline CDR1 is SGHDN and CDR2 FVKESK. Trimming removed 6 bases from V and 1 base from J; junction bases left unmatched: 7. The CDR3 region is CASSLDRVGNTEAFF. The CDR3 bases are TGTGCCAGCAGTCTGGACAGGGTAGGGAACACTGAAGCTTTCTTT.

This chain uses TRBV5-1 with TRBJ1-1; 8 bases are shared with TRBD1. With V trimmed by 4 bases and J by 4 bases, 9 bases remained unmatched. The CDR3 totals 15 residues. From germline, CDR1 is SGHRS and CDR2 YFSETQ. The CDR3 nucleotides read TGCGCCAGCAGCCCTCTGGGACAGGTCGGCACTGAAGCTTTCTTT. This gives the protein CASSPLGQVGTEAFF.

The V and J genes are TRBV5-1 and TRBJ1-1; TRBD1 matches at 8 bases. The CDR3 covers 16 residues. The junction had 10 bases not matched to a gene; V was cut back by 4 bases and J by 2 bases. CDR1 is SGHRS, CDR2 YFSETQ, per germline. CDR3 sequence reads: CASSPKLDRGNTEAFF. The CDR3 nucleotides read TGCGCCAGCAGCCCTAAACTAGACAGGGGTAACACTGAAGCTTTCTTT.

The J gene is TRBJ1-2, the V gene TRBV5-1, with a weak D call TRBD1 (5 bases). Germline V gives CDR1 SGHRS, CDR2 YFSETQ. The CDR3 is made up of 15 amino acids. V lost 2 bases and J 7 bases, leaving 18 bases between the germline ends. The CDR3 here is CASSFGTGGPGGYTF. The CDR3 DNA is TGCGCCAGCAGCTTCGGCACCGGGGGACCCGGTGGCTACACCTTC. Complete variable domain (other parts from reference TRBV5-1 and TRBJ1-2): KAGVTQTPRYLIKTRGQQVTLSCSPISGHRSVSWYQQTPGQGLQFLFEYFSETQRNKGNFPGRFSGRQFSNSRSEMNVSTLELGDSALYLCASSFGTGGPGGYTFGSGTRLTVV.

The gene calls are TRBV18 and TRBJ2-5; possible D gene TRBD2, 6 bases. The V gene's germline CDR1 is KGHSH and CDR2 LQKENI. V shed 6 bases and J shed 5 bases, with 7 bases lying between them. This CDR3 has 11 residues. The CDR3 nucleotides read TGTGCCAGCTCTCGGGGGGAGACCCAGTACTTC. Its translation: CASSRGETQYF. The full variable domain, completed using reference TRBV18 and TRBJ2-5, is NAGVMQNPRHLVRRRGQEARLRCSPMKGHSHVYWYRQLPEEGLKFMVYLQKENIIDESGMPKERFSAEFPKEGPSILRIQQVVRGDSAAYFCASSRGETQYFGPGTRLLVL.

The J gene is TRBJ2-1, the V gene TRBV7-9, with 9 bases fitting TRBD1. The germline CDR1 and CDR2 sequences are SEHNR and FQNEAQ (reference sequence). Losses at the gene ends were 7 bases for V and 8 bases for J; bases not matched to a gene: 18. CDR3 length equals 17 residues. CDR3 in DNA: TGTGCCAGCAACTCACCCACAGGGGGCGTTTTTGACCATGAGCAGTTCTTC. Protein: CASNSPTGGVFDHEQFF.

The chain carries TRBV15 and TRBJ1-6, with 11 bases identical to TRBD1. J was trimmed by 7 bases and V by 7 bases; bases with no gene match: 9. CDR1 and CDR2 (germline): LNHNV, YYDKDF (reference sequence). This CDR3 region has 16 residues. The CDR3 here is CATTMDRGLGNSPLHF. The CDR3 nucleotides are TGTGCCACCACCATGGACAGGGGGCTTGGGAATTCACCCCTCCACTTT.

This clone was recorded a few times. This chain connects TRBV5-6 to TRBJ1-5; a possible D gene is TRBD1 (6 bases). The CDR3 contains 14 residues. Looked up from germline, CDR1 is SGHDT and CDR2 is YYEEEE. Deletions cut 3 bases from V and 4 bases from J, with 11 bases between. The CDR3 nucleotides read TGTGCCAGCAGCTCAGGGGCGCGAAATCAGCCCCAGCATTTT. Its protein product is CASSSGARNQPQHF.

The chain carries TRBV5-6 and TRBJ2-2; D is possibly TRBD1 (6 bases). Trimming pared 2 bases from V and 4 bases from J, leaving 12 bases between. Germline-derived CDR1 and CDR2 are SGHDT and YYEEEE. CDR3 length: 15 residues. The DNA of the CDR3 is TGTGCCAGCAGCTTACCGGGACAAGTCACCGGGGAGCTGTTTTTT. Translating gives CASSLPGQVTGELFF. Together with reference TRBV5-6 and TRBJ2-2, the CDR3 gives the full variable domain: DAGVTQSPTHLIKTRGQQVTLRCSPKSGHDTVSWYQQALGQGPQFIFQYYEEEERQRGNFPDRFSGHQFPNYSSELNVNALLLGDSALYLCASSLPGQVTGELFFGEGSRLTVL.

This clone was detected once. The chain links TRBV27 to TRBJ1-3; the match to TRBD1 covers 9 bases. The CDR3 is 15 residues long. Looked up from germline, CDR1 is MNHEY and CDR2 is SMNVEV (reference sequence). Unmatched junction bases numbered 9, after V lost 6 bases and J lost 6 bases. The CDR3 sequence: CASRPQGANVNTIYF. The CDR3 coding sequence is TGTGCCAGCAGACCACAGGGGGCGAATGTAAACACCATATATTTT.

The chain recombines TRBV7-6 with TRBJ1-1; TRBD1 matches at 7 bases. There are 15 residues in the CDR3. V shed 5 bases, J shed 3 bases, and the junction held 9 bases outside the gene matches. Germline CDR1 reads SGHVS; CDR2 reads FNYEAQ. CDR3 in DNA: TGTGCCAGCAGCAACCCAGGGGGTGGGGACACTGAAGCTTTCTTT. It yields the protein CASSNPGGGDTEAFF.

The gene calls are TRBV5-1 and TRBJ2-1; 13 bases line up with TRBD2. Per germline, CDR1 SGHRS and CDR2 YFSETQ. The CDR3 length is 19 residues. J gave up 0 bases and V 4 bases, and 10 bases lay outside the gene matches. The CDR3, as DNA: TGCGCCAGCAGCCCAGGACTAGCGGGGGCCCCGAGCTCCTACAATGAGCAGTTCTTC. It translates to CASSPGLAGAPSSYNEQFF.

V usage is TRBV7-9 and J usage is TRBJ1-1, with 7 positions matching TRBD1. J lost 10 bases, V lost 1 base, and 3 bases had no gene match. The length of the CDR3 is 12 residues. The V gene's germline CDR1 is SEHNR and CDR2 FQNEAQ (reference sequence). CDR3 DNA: TGTGCCAGCAGCTTAGTGGAGGGGGCAGCTTTCTTT. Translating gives CASSLVEGAAFF.

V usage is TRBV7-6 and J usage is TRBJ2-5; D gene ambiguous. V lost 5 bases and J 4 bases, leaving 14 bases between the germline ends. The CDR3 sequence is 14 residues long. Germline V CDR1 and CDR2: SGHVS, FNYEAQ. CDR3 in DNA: TGTGCCAGCAGCCCAACGACAATCGGAGAGACCCAGTACTTC. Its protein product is CASSPTTIGETQYF.

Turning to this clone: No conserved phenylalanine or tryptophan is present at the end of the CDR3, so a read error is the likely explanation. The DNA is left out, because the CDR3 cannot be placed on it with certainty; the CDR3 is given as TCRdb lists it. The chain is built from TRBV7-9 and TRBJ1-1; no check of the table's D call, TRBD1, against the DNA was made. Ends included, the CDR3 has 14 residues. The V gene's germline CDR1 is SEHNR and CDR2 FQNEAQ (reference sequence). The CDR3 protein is CASSSSHRGSDDFL.

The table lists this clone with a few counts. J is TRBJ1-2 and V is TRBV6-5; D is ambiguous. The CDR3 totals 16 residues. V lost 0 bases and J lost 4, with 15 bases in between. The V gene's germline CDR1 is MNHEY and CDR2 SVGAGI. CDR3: CASSYSIGEGSYGYTF. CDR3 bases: TGTGCCAGCAGTTACTCGATTGGCGAAGGGAGCTATGGCTACACCTTC.

DNA of the CDR3: TGTGCCAGCAGCTTGGAGGACAGGGGAGCTACAGATACGCAGTATTTT. Translated: CASSLEDRGATDTQYF. V gene TRBV5-4 combines with J gene TRBJ2-3; 9 bases agree with TRBD1. Germline V lookup: CDR1 SGHNT, CDR2 YYREEE (reference sequence). V was pared by 0 bases and J by 3 bases, with 5 bases of the junction left unmatched. The CDR3 is 16 residues long.

The DNA of the CDR3 is TGCGCCAGCAGCTCCGGCCAGGCATTGAACACTGAAGCTTTCTTT. Protein sequence: CASSSGQALNTEAFF. This rearrangement joins TRBV5-1 to TRBJ1-1; no clear D. Trimming cost V 3 bases and J 0 bases, with 12 bases left between them. Per the germline V gene, CDR1 is SGHRS and CDR2 is YFSETQ. CDR3 length equals 15 residues.

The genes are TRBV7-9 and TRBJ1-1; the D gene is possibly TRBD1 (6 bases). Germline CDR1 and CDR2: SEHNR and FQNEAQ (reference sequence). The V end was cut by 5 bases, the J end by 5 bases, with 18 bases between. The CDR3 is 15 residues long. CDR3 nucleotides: TGTGCCAGCAGCCTCAACAACAGGGCCCGGACTGAAGCTTTCTTT. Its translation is CASSLNNRARTEAFF. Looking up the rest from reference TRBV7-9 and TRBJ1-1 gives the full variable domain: DTGVSQNPRHKITKRGQNVTFRCDPISEHNRLYWYRQTLGQGPEFLTYFQNEAQLEKSRLLSDRFSAERPKGSFSTLEIQRTEQGDSAMYLCASSLNNRARTEAFFGQGTRLTVV.